The rows below give T cell receptor beta chains drawn from one sample of a study of T cell responses to AZD1222 COVID-19 vaccine. Some clones are missing from TCRdb's copy, which holds only in-frame ones; the method was immunoSEQ multiplex PCR. The sample comprises 100,000 to 150,000 clones, approximately 91% of which are singletons, and around 30% rests with the top ten. The starting material was peripheral blood, obtained on day 0 of AZD1222 vaccination. These receptors were collected from an adult in good health. Both conserved end residues are part of each CDR3. Each record gives: J gene, D gene, clone size, V gene, CDR3 protein, CDR3 DNA. D genes are given only for firm matches. The size entry is marked missing in some rows and otherwise reads once, few, many or a size class.

j_call: TRBJ2-1
d_call: NA
clone_size: few
v_call: TRBV6-2/TRBV6-3
cdr3_aa: CASSYAGPEQFF
cdr3_nt: TGTGCCAGCAGTTATGCGGGGCCTGAGCAGTTCTTC

j_call: TRBJ2-7
d_call: TRBD1
clone_size: NA
v_call: TRBV7-3
cdr3_aa: CASSFRDRDEQYF
cdr3_nt: TGTGCCAGCAGCTTCCGGGACAGGGACGAGCAGTACTTC

j_call: TRBJ1-2
d_call: NA
clone_size: NA
v_call: TRBV21-1
cdr3_aa: CASSENWDPPRTGVNYGYTF
cdr3_nt: TGTGCCAGCAGCGAAAATTGGGACCCGCCTCGGACAGGAGTTAACTATGGCTACACCTTC

j_call: TRBJ1-2
d_call: NA
clone_size: NA
v_call: TRBV12-3/TRBV12-4
cdr3_aa: CASSLPGRYGYTF
cdr3_nt: TGTGCCAGCAGTCTTCCTGGGAGGTATGGCTACACCTTC

j_call: TRBJ2-6
d_call: NA
clone_size: NA
v_call: TRBV7-8
cdr3_aa: CASSPQRVLTF
cdr3_nt: TGTGCCAGCAGCCCGCAAAGGGTCCTGACTTTC

j_call: TRBJ2-7
d_call: TRBD1
clone_size: NA
v_call: TRBV5-1
cdr3_aa: CASSFIEGTGGAGEQYF
cdr3_nt: TGCGCCAGCAGCTTCATAGAAGGGACAGGGGGCGCGGGGGAGCAGTACTTC

j_call: TRBJ1-1
d_call: NA
clone_size: NA
v_call: TRBV7-9
cdr3_aa: CASSARHANTEAFF
cdr3_nt: TGTGCCAGCAGCGCACGACACGCGAACACTGAAGCTTTCTTT

j_call: TRBJ2-2
d_call: TRBD2
clone_size: NA
v_call: TRBV6-4
cdr3_aa: CASNRGGLTGELFF
cdr3_nt: TGTGCCAGCAATCGGGGGGGCCTTACCGGGGAGCTGTTTTTT

j_call: TRBJ2-1
d_call: NA
clone_size: NA
v_call: TRBV24-1
cdr3_aa: CATEQGYEQFF
cdr3_nt: TGTGCCACCGAACAGGGTTATGAGCAGTTCTTC

j_call: TRBJ2-1
d_call: TRBD2
clone_size: few
v_call: TRBV18
cdr3_aa: CASSPRIVVSGRAVEQFF
cdr3_nt: TGTGCCAGCTCACCAAGAATCGTCGTTAGCGGGAGGGCCGTTGAGCAGTTCTTC

j_call: TRBJ1-3
d_call: TRBD1
clone_size: few
v_call: TRBV2
cdr3_aa: CASSRTGGLQGNTIYF
cdr3_nt: TGTGCCAGCAGCAGGACAGGGGGCCTACAAGGAAACACCATATATTTT

j_call: TRBJ1-6
d_call: NA
clone_size: NA
v_call: TRBV12-3/TRBV12-4
cdr3_aa: CASSFSSSPLHF
cdr3_nt: TGTGCCAGCAGTTTTTCCTCTTCACCCCTCCACTTT

j_call: TRBJ2-7
d_call: TRBD2
clone_size: once
v_call: TRBV7-2
cdr3_aa: CASSWGLAGAPYEQYF
cdr3_nt: TGTGCCAGCAGCTGGGGACTAGCGGGGGCCCCCTACGAGCAGTACTTC

j_call: TRBJ1-1
d_call: NA
clone_size: NA
v_call: TRBV15
cdr3_aa: CATSRDHTGNTEAFF
cdr3_nt: TGTGCCACCAGCAGAGATCATACCGGGAACACTGAAGCTTTCTTT

j_call: TRBJ1-1
d_call: TRBD1
clone_size: NA
v_call: TRBV6-2/TRBV6-3
cdr3_aa: CASSPHQGGIWGTEAFF
cdr3_nt: TGTGCCAGCAGTCCCCACCAAGGGGGCATATGGGGAACTGAAGCTTTCTTT

j_call: TRBJ1-1
d_call: NA
clone_size: NA
v_call: TRBV7-8
cdr3_aa: CASSLEVGYTEAFF
cdr3_nt: TGTGCCAGCAGCTTAGAAGTCGGGTACACTGAAGCTTTCTTT

j_call: TRBJ1-2
d_call: NA
clone_size: NA
v_call: TRBV18
cdr3_aa: CASSPSQGSNYGYTF
cdr3_nt: TGTGCCAGCTCACCCTCCCAGGGAAGTAACTATGGCTACACCTTC

j_call: TRBJ1-5
d_call: TRBD1
clone_size: many
v_call: TRBV2
cdr3_aa: CASSEAVGTDRRPQHF
cdr3_nt: TGTGCCAGCAGTGAAGCGGTCGGGACAGACCGTAGGCCCCAGCATTTT

j_call: TRBJ2-3
d_call: NA
clone_size: NA
v_call: TRBV11-2
cdr3_aa: CASSLGSRSTDTQYF
cdr3_nt: TGTGCCAGCAGCTTAGGTAGCAGGTCCACAGATACGCAGTATTTT

j_call: TRBJ1-5
d_call: NA
clone_size: NA
v_call: TRBV6-1
cdr3_aa: CASSDGYSNQPQHF
cdr3_nt: TGTGCCAGCAGTGACGGGTATAGCAATCAGCCCCAGCATTTT

j_call: TRBJ2-5
d_call: NA
clone_size: NA
v_call: TRBV6-5
cdr3_aa: CASNPTGTETQYF
cdr3_nt: TGTGCCAGCAACCCCACAGGGACGGAGACCCAGTACTTC

j_call: TRBJ1-1
d_call: NA
clone_size: few
v_call: TRBV7-9
cdr3_aa: CASSPSENTEAFF
cdr3_nt: TGTGCCAGCAGCCCTTCGGAGAACACTGAAGCTTTCTTT

j_call: TRBJ2-2
d_call: NA
clone_size: NA
v_call: TRBV12-3/TRBV12-4
cdr3_aa: CASSFYEAGELFF
cdr3_nt: TGTGCCAGCAGTTTTTACGAGGCCGGGGAGCTGTTTTTT

j_call: TRBJ2-7
d_call: TRBD2
clone_size: NA
v_call: TRBV7-6
cdr3_aa: CASSLGASGEAYEQYF
cdr3_nt: TGTGCCAGCAGCTTAGGTGCTAGCGGAGAAGCCTACGAGCAGTACTTC

j_call: TRBJ2-2
d_call: NA
clone_size: NA
v_call: TRBV7-7
cdr3_aa: CASSLEEAGELFF
cdr3_nt: TGTGCTAGCAGCTTAGAGGAGGCCGGGGAGCTGTTTTTT

j_call: TRBJ1-4
d_call: NA
clone_size: NA
v_call: TRBV19
cdr3_aa: CASSDEGATNEKLFF
cdr3_nt: TGTGCCAGTAGTGACGAGGGGGCAACTAATGAAAAACTGTTTTTT

j_call: TRBJ1-1
d_call: NA
clone_size: NA
v_call: TRBV6-5
cdr3_aa: CASSYSPDTEAFF
cdr3_nt: TGTGCCAGCAGTTACTCACCGGATACTGAAGCTTTCTTT

j_call: TRBJ1-4
d_call: TRBD1
clone_size: NA
v_call: TRBV14
cdr3_aa: CASSLKPGTGSEKLFF
cdr3_nt: TGTGCCAGCAGCCTAAAACCCGGGACAGGTAGTGAAAAACTGTTTTTT

j_call: TRBJ2-7
d_call: NA
clone_size: NA
v_call: TRBV12-5
cdr3_aa: CASGLGGWSYEQYF
cdr3_nt: TGTGCTAGTGGCCTGGGGGGTTGGTCCTACGAGCAGTACTTC

j_call: TRBJ1-5
d_call: TRBD1
clone_size: NA
v_call: TRBV18
cdr3_aa: CASSPPGTGKGNQPQHF
cdr3_nt: TGTGCCAGCTCACCACCGGGGACAGGGAAAGGGAATCAGCCCCAGCATTTT

j_call: TRBJ2-5
d_call: NA
clone_size: few
v_call: TRBV2
cdr3_aa: CASSGGAAGETQYF
cdr3_nt: TGTGCCAGCAGTGGGGGAGCAGCCGGAGAGACCCAGTACTTC

j_call: TRBJ1-1
d_call: NA
clone_size: NA
v_call: TRBV6-5
cdr3_aa: CASSYSPGGGTEAFF
cdr3_nt: TGTGCCAGCAGTTACTCCCCCGGAGGTGGCACTGAAGCTTTCTTT

j_call: TRBJ1-5
d_call: NA
clone_size: NA
v_call: TRBV18
cdr3_aa: CASSPATSNQPQHF
cdr3_nt: TGTGCCAGCTCACCCGCGACAAGCAATCAGCCCCAGCATTTT

j_call: TRBJ2-1
d_call: NA
clone_size: NA
v_call: TRBV7-8
cdr3_aa: CASSPPRANEQFF
cdr3_nt: TGTGCCAGCAGCCCACCTAGGGCCAATGAGCAGTTCTTC

j_call: TRBJ2-1
d_call: NA
clone_size: NA
v_call: TRBV10-2
cdr3_aa: CASSESSKQFF
cdr3_nt: TGCGCCAGCAGCGAGTCAAGTAAGCAGTTCTTC

j_call: TRBJ2-2
d_call: TRBD1
clone_size: NA
v_call: TRBV7-9
cdr3_aa: CASSLDRGRITGELFF
cdr3_nt: TGTGCCAGCAGCCTGGACAGGGGGCGTATCACCGGGGAGCTGTTTTTT

j_call: TRBJ1-2
d_call: TRBD1
clone_size: NA
v_call: TRBV3-1/TRBV3-2
cdr3_aa: CASSQGWAGGNSGYTF
cdr3_nt: TGTGCCAGCAGCCAAGGTTGGGCAGGGGGCAACTCTGGCTACACCTTC

j_call: TRBJ2-1
d_call: TRBD1
clone_size: NA
v_call: TRBV6-6
cdr3_aa: CASSQGQGVDEQFF
cdr3_nt: TGTGCCAGCAGTCAGGGACAGGGGGTCGATGAGCAGTTCTTC

j_call: TRBJ1-4
d_call: NA
clone_size: NA
v_call: TRBV7-9
cdr3_aa: CASNVPPTNEKLFF
cdr3_nt: TGTGCCAGCAACGTCCCCCCAACTAATGAAAAACTGTTTTTT

j_call: TRBJ2-7
d_call: TRBD2
clone_size: once
v_call: TRBV30
cdr3_aa: CAWSTSGGEQYF
cdr3_nt: TGTGCCTGGAGTACTAGCGGTGGAGAGCAGTACTTC

j_call: TRBJ2-7
d_call: NA
clone_size: NA
v_call: TRBV7-9
cdr3_aa: CASSSSSYEQYF
cdr3_nt: TGTGCCAGCAGCTCGAGCTCCTACGAGCAGTACTTC

j_call: TRBJ1-4
d_call: NA
clone_size: NA
v_call: TRBV19
cdr3_aa: CASSFSPGAATNEKLFF
cdr3_nt: TGTGCCAGTAGCTTTTCACCTGGGGCGGCAACTAATGAAAAACTGTTTTTT

j_call: TRBJ2-7
d_call: NA
clone_size: NA
v_call: TRBV10-3
cdr3_aa: CAISEQGLNYEQYF
cdr3_nt: TGTGCCATCAGTGAGCAAGGCTTAAACTACGAGCAGTACTTC

j_call: TRBJ2-7
d_call: TRBD1
clone_size: few
v_call: TRBV12-3/TRBV12-4
cdr3_aa: CASSQGESYEQYF
cdr3_nt: TGTGCCAGCAGTCAGGGGGAAAGCTACGAGCAGTACTTC

j_call: TRBJ1-4
d_call: NA
clone_size: NA
v_call: TRBV4-3
cdr3_aa: CASSQDKHEKLFF
cdr3_nt: TGCGCCAGCAGCCAAGATAAACACGAAAAACTGTTTTTT

j_call: TRBJ1-6
d_call: NA
clone_size: NA
v_call: TRBV5-1
cdr3_aa: CASSSGTHNSPLHF
cdr3_nt: TGCGCCAGCAGCTCCGGGACGCATAATTCACCCCTCCACTTT